These 18 T cell receptor beta chains originate from one sample sequenced in a study of early T cells in non-severe SARS-CoV-2 infection. TCRdb used MiXCR to reprocess the 5' RACE reads, holding one entry per CDR3 protein. The sample holds roughly 26,000 distinct CDR3 sequences, approximately 4% seen once. Sequencing was performed on whole blood. The receptor set was obtained from an adult who was a healthcare worker with PCR-confirmed SARS-CoV-2 infection or an uninfected control (not recorded which).

In this sample, this clonotype turned up many times. The chain is built from TRBV18 and TRBJ2-1, with D hard to call. Germline V CDR1 and CDR2: KGHSH, LQKENI. The CDR3 has 15 residues. Between the trimmed V and J ends, which lost 2 bases and 5 bases, there was a span of 13 bases. CDR3 protein: CASSPTVGYNNEQFF. The CDR3, as DNA: TGTGCCAGCTCACCAACCGTAGGCTATAACAATGAGCAGTTCTTC.

This clonotype appeared many times. The gene calls are TRBV20-1 and TRBJ2-7, with 8 bases fitting TRBD2. The germline gives CDR1 DFQATT, CDR2 SNEGSKA (reference sequence). V was clipped by 0 bases and J by 0 bases; unmatched bases: 4. The CDR3 length is 15 residues. CDR3 region: CSARDRTSYSYEQYF. CDR3 bases: TGCAGTGCTAGAGACCGGACTAGCTACTCCTACGAGCAGTACTTC.

The V call is TRBV7-9, the J call TRBJ2-1; TRBD2 aligns across 8 bases. The CDR3 has 15 amino acids. The V segment lost 4 bases and the J segment 2 bases; nucleotides outside the gene matches: 4. Germline V CDR1 and CDR2: SEHNR, FQNEAQ (reference sequence). The CDR3 loop reads CASSYLAGPYNEQFF. CDR3 DNA: TGTGCCAGCAGCTATCTAGCGGGTCCCTACAATGAGCAGTTCTTC.

The V gene is TRBV27, the J gene TRBJ2-1; TRBD2 is a possible D gene (7 bases). V gave up 4 bases and J gave up 9 bases, with 19 bases separating them. Germline loops: CDR1 MNHEY, CDR2 SMNVEV (reference sequence). The length of the CDR3 is 15 residues. Written as DNA, the CDR3 is TGTGCCAGCAGTTACGGACTAGGGGGGGGCGGTGAGCAGTTCTTC. Translating gives CASSYGLGGGGEQFF.

Judged by abundance, this clonotype is medium-sized. This chain joins TRBV7-2 and TRBJ2-5; 12 nucleotides align to TRBD2. V lost 3 bases to trimming and J lost 2 bases; unmatched junction nucleotides: 4. The CDR3 has 16 residues. Germline values: CDR1 SGHTA, CDR2 FQGNSA. The CDR3, as DNA: TGTGCCAGCAGCTTTCCAGGACTAGCGGGGCAAGAGACCCAGTACTTC. As protein: CASSFPGLAGQETQYF. The whole variable domain, filled in from reference TRBV7-2 and TRBJ2-5, reads GAGVSQSPSNKVTEKGKDVELRCDPISGHTALYWYRQSLGQGLEFLIYFQGNSAPDKSGLPSDRFSAERTGGSVSTLTIQRTQQEDSAVYLCASSFPGLAGQETQYFGPGTRLLVL.

This clonotype showed up just a few times. The rearrangement links TRBV5-1 to TRBJ2-1; 11 bases match TRBD2. This CDR3 is built from 14 residues. The V gene's germline CDR1 is SGHRS and CDR2 YFSETQ. Trimming removed 7 bases from V and 4 bases from J; junction bases left unmatched: 4. The CDR3 sequence: CASYTSGSYNEQFF. The CDR3 DNA reads as TGCGCCAGCTATACTAGCGGGAGTTACAATGAGCAGTTCTTC.

There are many counts of this clonotype. The rearrangement links TRBV5-1 to TRBJ2-2; 10 nucleotides align to TRBD2. CDR3 length: 18 residues. Trimming cost V 3 bases and J 2 bases; bases outside gene matches: 10. Per germline, CDR1 SGHRS and CDR2 YFSETQ. CDR3 DNA: TGCGCCAGCAGCTATGGATCCTGGACTAGCGGTAACACCGGGGAGCTGTTTTTT. It translates to CASSYGSWTSGNTGELFF.

By its share, this clonotype is medium-sized. This sequence joins TRBV2 and TRBJ2-3, with TRBD2 matching 12 bases. Germline V gene data show CDR1 as SNHLY and CDR2 as FYNNEI. The length of the CDR3 is 19 residues. The junction had 15 bases not matched to a gene; V was cut back by 6 bases and J by 2 bases. The CDR3 DNA is TGTGCCAGCAGAGGGGGGACTAGCGGGCCATTTTTCCTCACAGATACGCAGTATTTT. This codes for CASRGGTSGPFFLTDTQYF.

Ten or more counts support this clonotype. As DNA, the CDR3 is TGTGCCAGCAGCTTACAGGGTCGTGGCACCGGGGAGCTGTTTTTT. It specifies CASSLQGRGTGELFF. The rearrangement uses TRBV7-3 and TRBJ2-2, with a weak D call TRBD1 (5 bases). From germline, CDR1 is SGHTA and CDR2 FQGTGA. V dropped 2 bases and J dropped 4 bases, with 11 bases sitting between them. CDR3 length equals 15 residues.

This clonotype was picked up many times. J is TRBJ2-3 and V is TRBV11-2; 8 bases fit TRBD2. J gave up 5 bases and V 3 bases, and 10 bases lay outside the gene matches. The length of the CDR3 is 16 residues. CDR1 is SGHAT and CDR2 is FQNNGV in the germline V gene. Here the CDR3 DNA reads TGTGCCAGCAGCTTGAACCCGGCCGGGACTAGAGATACGCAGTATTTT. Translating it yields CASSLNPAGTRDTQYF.

In this sample, this clonotype turned up many times. The chain combines TRBV7-9 with TRBJ2-5; unclear D gene. Looked up from germline, CDR1 is SEHNR and CDR2 is FQNEAQ (reference sequence). This CDR3 comprises 11 residues. The V and J ends lost 4 bases and 2 bases respectively, with 2 bases between them. CDR3 sequence reads: CASSSQETQYF. Written as DNA, the CDR3 is TGTGCCAGCAGCTCGCAAGAGACCCAGTACTTC. The variable domain in full, completed from reference TRBV7-9 and TRBJ2-5, reads DTGVSQNPRHKITKRGQNVTFRCDPISEHNRLYWYRQTLGQGPEFLTYFQNEAQLEKSRLLSDRFSAERPKGSFSTLEIQRTEQGDSAMYLCASSSQETQYFGPGTRLLVL.

This clonotype was picked up many times. This chain uses TRBV6-2 or TRBV6-3 with TRBJ2-7, with D hard to call. The germline V gene encodes CDR1 MNHEY and CDR2 SVGEGT. This CDR3 comprises 14 residues. Trimming shortened V by 2 bases and J by 7 bases, and 15 bases separated the two germline ends. CDR3 amino acids: CASSYLGHDGEQYF. The CDR3 bases are TGTGCCAGCAGTTACCTGGGCCACGACGGGGAGCAGTACTTC.

This clonotype was found many times. The chain employs TRBV7-6 and TRBJ2-3, with D perhaps being TRBD1 or TRBD2 (6 bases each). This CDR3 has 15 amino acids. CDR1 SGHVS and CDR2 FNYEAQ come from the germline V gene. V was shortened by 5 bases and J by 3 bases, with 15 bases between the two germline ends. In DNA form, the CDR3 reads TGTGCCAGCAGCATAGGAGGGGGAGGAACAGATACGCAGTATTTT. The encoded protein is CASSIGGGGTDTQYF.

With regard to this clonotype: One end of the junction varies from germline; a read error may be responsible. CDR3 residues: CASSHAGTVNERLFF. In nucleotides, the CDR3 is TGTGCCAGCAGCCACGCCGGGACAGTTAATGAAAGACTGTTTTTT. The chain employs TRBV3-1 and TRBJ1-4; 7 bases line up with TRBD1. Germline lookup yields CDR1 LGHDT and CDR2 YNNKEL (reference sequence). The CDR3 runs to 15 residues.

The rearrangement links TRBV6-5 to TRBJ1-5; D remains ambiguous. V lost 5 bases and J 5 bases, leaving 22 bases between the germline ends. Germline CDR1 MNHEY, CDR2 SVGAGI. The CDR3 runs to 17 residues. The CDR3, as DNA: TGTGCCAGCAGTACCCACGGACCGGAGGTGGGATATCAGCCCCAGCATTTT. Translated, it gives CASSTHGPEVGYQPQHF.

This clonotype was seen a few times. CDR3 in amino acids: CASNERPSSYNEQFF. In DNA form, the CDR3 reads TGCGCCAGCAATGAGCGGCCGAGCTCCTACAATGAGCAGTTCTTC. The genes are TRBV5-1 and TRBJ2-1, with a weak D call TRBD2 (5 bases). V was shortened by 6 bases and J by 0 bases, with 13 bases between the two germline ends. Looked up from germline, CDR1 is SGHRS and CDR2 is YFSETQ. The CDR3 sequence is 15 residues long.

In its sample, this clonotype ranks as medium-sized (0.01 to 0.1%). This rearrangement joins TRBV7-9 to TRBJ2-7; D not certain. The germline V and J ends were trimmed by 1 base and 6 bases, with 7 bases remaining between them. The CDR3 consists of 12 residues. CDR1 and CDR2 from the germline V gene are SEHNR and FQNEAQ (reference sequence). The CDR3 region has the DNA TGTGCCAGCAGCTTAGTTGGACCCGAGCAGTACTTC. Translation: CASSLVGPEQYF.

This clonotype is judged medium-sized. The CDR3 region is CASSNPTLPPYEQYF. CDR3 sequence (DNA): TGTGCCAGCAGTAATCCGACGTTGCCTCCCTACGAGCAGTACTTC. The V gene is TRBV28, the J gene TRBJ2-7, with unresolved D. The CDR3 spans 15 residues. Germline CDR1 and CDR2: MDHEN and SYDVKM. Trimming stripped 5 bases from V and 2 bases from J, with 16 bases between.